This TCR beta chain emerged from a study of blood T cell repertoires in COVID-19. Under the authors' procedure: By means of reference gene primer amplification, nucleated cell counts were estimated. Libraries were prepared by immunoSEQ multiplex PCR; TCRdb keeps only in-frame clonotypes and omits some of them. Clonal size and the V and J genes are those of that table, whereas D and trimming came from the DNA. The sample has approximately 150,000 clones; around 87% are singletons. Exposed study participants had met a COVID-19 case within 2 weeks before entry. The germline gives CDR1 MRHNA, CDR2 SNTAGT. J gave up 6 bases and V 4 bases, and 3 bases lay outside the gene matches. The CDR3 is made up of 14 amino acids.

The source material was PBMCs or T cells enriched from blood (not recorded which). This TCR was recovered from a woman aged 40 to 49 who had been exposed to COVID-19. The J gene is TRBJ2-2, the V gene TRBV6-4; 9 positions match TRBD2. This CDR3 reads CASSVGTSSGELFF. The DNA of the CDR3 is TGTGCCAGCAGTGTAGGGACTAGCTCCGGGGAGCTGTTTTTT.